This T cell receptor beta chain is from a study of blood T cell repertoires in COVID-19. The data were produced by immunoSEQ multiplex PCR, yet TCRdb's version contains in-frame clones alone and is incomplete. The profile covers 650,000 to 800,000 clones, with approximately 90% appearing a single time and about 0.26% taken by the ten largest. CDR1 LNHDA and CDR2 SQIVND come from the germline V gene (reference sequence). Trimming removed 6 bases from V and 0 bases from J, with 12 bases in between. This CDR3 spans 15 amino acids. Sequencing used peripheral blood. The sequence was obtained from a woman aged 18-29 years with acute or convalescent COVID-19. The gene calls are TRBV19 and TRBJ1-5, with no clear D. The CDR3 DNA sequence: TGTGCCAGTAGGCTAGACTGGTATAGCAATCAGCCCCAGCATTTT. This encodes CASRLDWYSNQPQHF.